A selection of T cell receptor beta chains follows, all from one sample in a study of Tregs in tolerant kidney transplant recipients. Repertoires were generated with immunoSEQ multiplex PCR, while TCRdb's copy carries only in-frame clones and drops some. The sample yields around 86,000 clones, about 91% seen once. The sequencing here drew on CD4+ T cells from blood (PBMCs), taken 24 months after the transplant. Every receptor here comes from a human patient who received a combined kidney and bone marrow transplant. Some T cells could come from the graft donor. The CDR3 runs from the conserved cysteine through the conserved F or W. A D gene is named only where the DNA matches it firmly. Clone size, where shown, is once, few, many, or a class for clones that have expanded.

d_gene | abundance | j_gene | v_gene | CDR3nt | CDR3aa
TRBD2 | NA | TRBJ2-5 | TRBV19 | TGTGCCAGTAGTATAGGGGGAGGGCAAGAAGAGACCCAGTACTTC | CASSIGGGQEETQYF
TRBD2 | NA | TRBJ2-1 | TRBV7-2 | TGTGCCAGCAGCGGCCAAACTAGCGGGAGGGCGCCATTGGACAATGAGCAGTTCTTC | CASSGQTSGRAPLDNEQFF
NA | few | TRBJ1-3 | TRBV10-2 | TGCGCCAGCAGTGAGGCAGGAAGAGGAAACACCATATATTTT | CASSEAGRGNTIYF
NA | NA | TRBJ1-5 | TRBV15 | TGTGCCACCAGCAGAGGACCTCCGGGGGTCCATCAGCCCCAGCATTTT | CATSRGPPGVHQPQHF
TRBD1 | NA | TRBJ1-4 | TRBV5-1 | TGCGCCAGCAGAAGACAGGGCAGCGACCCCGCAACTAATGAAAAACTGTTTTTT | CASRRQGSDPATNEKLFF
NA | NA | TRBJ2-6 | TRBV19 | TGTGCCAGTAGTCTCTTGGTGGTTGCGGCTGGGGCCAACGTCCTGACTTTC | CASSLLVVAAGANVLTF
TRBD2 | NA | TRBJ2-5 | TRBV19 | TGTGCCAGTAGTATTTATCCTCCGCGACTAGCGGGACTCCAAGAGACCCAGTACTTC | CASSIYPPRLAGLQETQYF
TRBD1 | NA | TRBJ1-2 | TRBV6-5 | TGTGCCAGCAGTTACCAGGGACAGGGATTTGGCTACACCTTC | CASSYQGQGFGYTF
TRBD2 | NA | TRBJ2-1 | TRBV9 | TGTGCCAGCAGCGTTAGCGGGGGGGACTACAATGAGCAGTTCTTC | CASSVSGGDYNEQFF
NA | NA | TRBJ1-1 | TRBV7-9 | TGTGCCAGCAGCTTAAGGGAGGAGGCTTTCTTT | CASSLREEAFF